These 23 T cell receptor beta chains came from one sample sequenced in a study of response to subunit inactivated influenza vaccine. TCRdb called the RT-PCR reads again in MiXCR, with one record for every CDR3 protein. Among 500,000 to 700,000 distinct CDR3 sequences listed, 20% to 25% were seen once. This same sample was also part of a study on T cells expressing NK-cell markers. This second study says: Production of TCR beta cDNA relied on 5'RACE template switching with UMIs.

The material was CD4+ T cells sorted from PBMCs, obtained approximately 13 days after vaccination. The receptors derive from a man aged 50 to 59 who received an inactivated influenza vaccine.

This clonotype was recorded a few times. The V and J genes are TRBV4-2 and TRBJ2-3; D is possibly TRBD2 (5 bases). Trimming removed 1 base at V and 2 bases at J, with 10 bases between. The CDR3 has 15 residues. Looked up from germline, CDR1 is LGHNA and CDR2 is YNFKEQ. This chain's CDR3 is CASSQAVTNTDTQYF. The CDR3 DNA sequence: TGTGCCAGCAGCCAAGCTGTGACTAACACAGATACGCAGTATTTT.

The J gene is TRBJ1-5, the V gene TRBV20-1; no reliable D call. V shed 6 bases and J shed 0 bases, with 12 bases lying between them. The V gene's germline CDR1 is DFQATT and CDR2 SNEGSKA (reference sequence). The CDR3 covers 14 residues. The CDR3 DNA reads as TGCAGTGCCCGTACGGGGTCTAGCAATCAGCCCCAGCATTTT. It is translated as CSARTGSSNQPQHF.

The V gene is TRBV9, the J gene TRBJ2-3; 7 nucleotides line up with TRBD2. The V gene end was trimmed by 1 base and the J gene end by 5 bases; junction bases not matched to a gene: 10. Germline assignment: CDR1 SGDLS and CDR2 YYNGEE. The CDR3 sequence is 16 residues long. The CDR3 region is CASSVRSGTTGDTQYF. In DNA form, the CDR3 reads TGTGCCAGCAGCGTAAGGAGCGGGACGACCGGAGATACGCAGTATTTT. Using reference TRBV9 and TRBJ2-3 for the parts outside the CDR3, the full variable domain is DSGVTQTPKHLITATGQRVTLRCSPRSGDLSVYWYQQSLDQGLQFLIQYYNGEERAKGNILERFSAQQFPDLHSELNLSSLELGDSALYFCASSVRSGTTGDTQYFGPGTRLTVL.

The rearrangement joins TRBV11-2 to TRBJ2-7; D may be TRBD1 (6 bases). The CDR3 covers 14 residues. V was cut by 5 bases and J by 2 bases, with 13 bases left in between. In germline, CDR1 is SGHAT, CDR2 FQNNGV. CDR3 nucleotides: TGTGCCAGCAGCCACGGGACATCAACCTACGAGCAGTACTTC. Translated, it gives CASSHGTSTYEQYF.

V and J are TRBV10-3 and TRBJ2-5; 7 bases agree with TRBD1. Germline CDR1 and CDR2: ENHRY and SYGVKD. The CDR3 spans 12 residues. Trimming took 3 bases from V and 5 from J; bases not matched to a gene: 0. The CDR3 DNA reads TGTGCCATCAGTGAACAGGGGGAGACCCAGTACTTC. Protein sequence: CAISEQGETQYF.

This clonotype appeared once. The V call is TRBV25-1, the J call TRBJ2-1; D unresolved. From germline, CDR1 is MGHDK and CDR2 SYGVNS. This CDR3 is 15 amino acids long. The V and J ends lost 10 bases and 0 bases respectively, with 16 bases between them. CDR3 sequence: CANNPARSSYNEQFF. DNA for the CDR3: TGTGCCAACAACCCAGCCAGGAGCTCCTACAATGAGCAGTTCTTC.

This clonotype was seen a handful of times. This rearrangement joins TRBV24-1 to TRBJ1-2; D is ambiguous. V was shortened by 9 bases and J by 8 bases, with 18 bases between the two germline ends. This CDR3 comprises 13 residues. In germline, CDR1 is KGHDR, CDR2 SFDVKD. Written as DNA, the CDR3 is TGTGCCACCTCAGGCTTGTTGGGATACGGCTACACCTTC. This translates into CATSGLLGYGYTF.

This clonotype was seen many times. The rearrangement joins TRBV3-1 to TRBJ2-7; 9 positions match TRBD2. Unmatched junction bases numbered 3, after V lost 1 base and J lost 2 bases. The length of the CDR3 is 15 residues. The V gene's germline CDR1 is LGHDT and CDR2 YNNKEL (reference sequence). CDR3 nucleotides: TGTGCCAGCAGCCAAGGTGCGGGAGGGGCCTACGAGCAGTACTTC. Translation: CASSQGAGGAYEQYF.

The chain has TRBV9 and TRBJ2-1; 12 nucleotides align to TRBD2. There are 15 residues in the CDR3. The germline gives CDR1 SGDLS, CDR2 YYNGEE. V was pared by 1 base and J by 8 bases, with 4 bases of the junction left unmatched. The DNA for the CDR3 is TGTGCCAGCAGCGTATTTACTAGCGGGAGGCATGAGCAGTTCTTC. Amino acid sequence: CASSVFTSGRHEQFF. Together with reference TRBV9 and TRBJ2-1, the CDR3 gives the full variable domain: DSGVTQTPKHLITATGQRVTLRCSPRSGDLSVYWYQQSLDQGLQFLIQYYNGEERAKGNILERFSAQQFPDLHSELNLSSLELGDSALYFCASSVFTSGRHEQFFGPGTRLTVL.

In this sample, this clonotype turned up a few times. The chain is built from TRBV20-1 and TRBJ1-1, with a weak D call TRBD1 (5 bases). V was shortened by 5 bases and J by 7 bases, with 17 bases between the two germline ends. The CDR3 covers 13 residues. The germline V gene encodes CDR1 DFQATT and CDR2 SNEGSKA (reference sequence). CDR3 protein: CSALLPGPNEAFF. In nucleotides, the CDR3 is TGCAGTGCTCTGTTACCGGGGCCAAATGAAGCTTTCTTT.

This clonotype occurred a few times. This chain joins TRBV10-3 and TRBJ1-2; a weak D match, TRBD1 (5 bases). The germline CDR1 and CDR2 sequences are ENHRY and SYGVKD. Deletions cut 6 bases from V and 4 bases from J, with 15 bases between. This CDR3 is built from 14 residues. CDR3 residues: CAISGGDVGYGYTF. For the CDR3, the DNA is TGTGCCATCAGCGGGGGGGACGTTGGCTATGGCTACACCTTC.

The chain employs TRBV5-1 and TRBJ2-7; a possible D gene is TRBD2 (7 bases). V was shortened by 6 bases and J by 4 bases, with 20 bases between the two germline ends. This CDR3 has 15 residues. CDR1 is SGHRS and CDR2 is YFSETQ in the germline V gene. The CDR3: CASMLGVGGLYEQYF. The DNA for the CDR3 is TGCGCCAGCATGCTGGGTGTCGGGGGGCTTTACGAGCAGTACTTC.

There are many counts of this clonotype. The chain has TRBV12-3 or TRBV12-4 and TRBJ2-5; D is uncertain. Deletions cut 3 bases from V and 3 bases from J, with 8 bases between. The CDR3 contains 13 residues. As DNA, the CDR3 is TGTGCCAGCAGTTTTGGCGAAAAAGAGACCCAGTACTTC. It translates to CASSFGEKETQYF.

This clonotype occurred once. The chain couples TRBV7-6 to TRBJ2-5; D is unclear. The V end lost 2 bases, the J end lost 1 base, and 8 bases lay between the germline ends. The CDR3 contains 14 residues. Germline CDR1 SGHVS, CDR2 FNYEAQ. DNA for the CDR3: TGTGCCAGCAGCTTAACTTATCGCCAAGAGACCCAGTACTTC. It translates to CASSLTYRQETQYF. The full variable domain, its missing parts supplied by reference TRBV7-6 and TRBJ2-5, is GAGVSQSPRYKVTKRGQDVALRCDPISGHVSLYWYRQALGQGPEFLTYFNYEAQQDKSGLPNDRFSAERPEGSISTLTIQRTEQRDSAMYRCASSLTYRQETQYFGPGTRLLVL.

The V gene is TRBV28, the J gene TRBJ1-6; no definite D call. CDR1 is MDHEN and CDR2 is SYDVKM in the germline V gene. V lost 5 bases to trimming and J lost 2 bases, with 4 bases between them. The CDR3 runs to 13 residues. CDR3 protein: CASSPAYNSPLHF. Written as DNA, the CDR3 is TGTGCCAGCAGTCCCGCCTATAATTCACCCCTCCACTTT.

The V and J genes are TRBV14 and TRBJ2-7, with a weak D call TRBD2 (5 bases). CDR1 is SGHDN and CDR2 is FVKESK in the germline V gene. The CDR3 contains 18 residues. V lost 5 bases and J 0 bases, leaving 23 bases between the germline ends. CDR3 protein: CASSTTPLLGRSSYEQYF. The CDR3 nucleotides are TGTGCCAGCAGCACCACACCTCTACTAGGCCGAAGCTCCTACGAGCAGTACTTC.

This clonotype has at least ten counts. This chain uses TRBV12-3 or TRBV12-4 with TRBJ1-2; D is unclear. The CDR3 sequence is 14 residues long. Trimming cost V 2 bases and J 7 bases, with 14 bases left between them. Here the CDR3 DNA reads TGTGCCAGCAGTTTAAACTACGGCCGGAGTGGCTACACCTTC. Translation: CASSLNYGRSGYTF.

The table lists this clonotype with a few counts. V gene TRBV7-9 combines with J gene TRBJ2-1; D tentatively reads TRBD1 or TRBD2 (5 bases each). Trimming pared 0 bases from V and 0 bases from J, leaving 12 bases between. Germline V gives CDR1 SEHNR, CDR2 FQNEAQ (reference sequence). The CDR3 totals 17 residues. CDR3 region: CASSLAGWGSSYNEQFF. The CDR3 nucleotides read TGTGCCAGCAGCTTAGCGGGGTGGGGGAGCTCCTACAATGAGCAGTTCTTC.

The gene calls are TRBV6-2 or TRBV6-3 and TRBJ2-2, with D maybe TRBD1 (5 bases). Germline loops: CDR1 MNHEY, CDR2 SVGEGT. The V and J ends lost 4 bases and 0 bases respectively, with 15 bases between them. This CDR3 is built from 17 residues. The CDR3: CASSSPQGTPNTGELFF. The CDR3, as DNA: TGTGCCAGCAGTTCTCCTCAGGGAACCCCGAACACCGGGGAGCTGTTTTTT.

This clonotype came up a few times. The CDR3, as DNA: TGTGCCAGCAGCGTAGACAGTCTTGCAGGAAACACCATATATTTT. Translated, it gives CASSVDSLAGNTIYF. The chain employs TRBV9 and TRBJ1-3; D gene unclear. Trimming stripped 0 bases from V and 4 bases from J, with 11 bases between. The germline V gene has CDR1 SGDLS and CDR2 YYNGEE. The CDR3 sequence is 15 residues long.

Notes on this clonotype: Because the CDR3's place on the DNA is in doubt, the DNA is left out and the CDR3 is given as listed by TCRdb. The rearrangement joins TRBV14 to TRBJ2-2. Inclusive of both ends, the CDR3 amounts to 14 amino acids. The germline V gene encodes CDR1 SGHDN and CDR2 FVKESK. The CDR3: CASSQNFGAGELFF.

V is TRBV4-1 and J is TRBJ2-5; TRBD2 agrees at 10 bases. This CDR3 has 16 residues. V was pared by 0 bases and J by 5 bases, with 6 bases of the junction left unmatched. The germline V gene has CDR1 MGHRA and CDR2 YSYEKL. CDR3 nucleotide sequence: TGCGCCAGCAGCCAAGAGTCTAGCGGGAGCTGGGAGACCCAGTACTTC. This sequence encodes CASSQESSGSWETQYF.

This clonotype was observed a handful of times. The V and J genes are TRBV4-3 and TRBJ2-7; tentative D call: TRBD2 (6 bases). The CDR3 spans 17 residues. Germline CDR1 and CDR2: LGHNA and YSLEER. Trimming stripped 0 bases from V and 2 bases from J, with 17 bases between. CDR3 sequence reads: CASSQDLWSSGAYEQYF. The CDR3 DNA follows: TGCGCCAGCAGCCAAGATCTTTGGAGTAGCGGAGCCTACGAGCAGTACTTC.